This T cell receptor (beta chain) came from a study of CD8 T cells in ankylosing spondylitis. This clonotype occurred many times. TCRdb recomputed calls from the 5' RACE reads with MiXCR, one row per CDR3 protein. The table has about 250,000 distinct CDR3 sequences, over 9.5% seen once. Germline V CDR1 and CDR2: SGHRS, YFSETQ. The CDR3 has 14 residues. The V end was cut by 4 bases, the J end by 3 bases, with 11 bases between. This sequence originates from a male donor with ankylosing spondylitis or in good health (not recorded which). J is TRBJ2-1 and V is TRBV5-1, with D perhaps being TRBD1 or TRBD2 (5 bases each). The specimen was blood, either unsorted or a sorted T cell fraction (not recorded which). The CDR3 region has the DNA TGCGCCAGCAGCCCGGGACCCGACTACAATGAGCAGTTCTTC. Amino acid sequence: CASSPGPDYNEQFF.